Below, 23 T cell receptor beta chains from the same sample are listed, as sequenced in a study of T cell changes during pregnancy in multiple sclerosis. Measured with immunoSEQ multiplex PCR; TCRdb has only the in-frame clones, and not every one. This sample has 35,000 to 45,000 clones, with under 95% found just once. This material consisted of CD8+ T cells from peripheral blood mononuclear cells, taken in the first trimester of pregnancy. These receptors originate from a female donor with multiple sclerosis, enrolled in a pregnancy study.

This chain connects TRBV2 to TRBJ1-1; weak D call: TRBD1 (5 bases). CDR3 size: 15 residues. Per the germline V gene, CDR1 is SNHLY and CDR2 is FYNNEI. Trimming pared 0 bases from V and 1 base from J, leaving 9 bases between. CDR3: CASSEAGTGNTEAFF. CDR3 coding DNA: TGTGCCAGCAGTGAAGCAGGCACAGGGAACACTGAAGCTTTCTTT.

The chain's CDR3 is CASSQDERLTYNEQFF. CDR3 sequence (DNA): TGCGCCAGCAGCCAAGACGAGCGGCTGACCTACAATGAGCAGTTCTTC. J is TRBJ2-1 and V is TRBV4-1; perhaps TRBD2 as D (5 bases). There are 16 residues in the CDR3. Germline V gene sequence: CDR1 MGHRA, CDR2 YSYEKL. V lost 0 bases, J lost 2 bases, and 11 bases lay in between.

V gene TRBV30 combines with J gene TRBJ2-3; 11 positions agree with TRBD2. Germline V gene sequence: CDR1 GTSNPN, CDR2 SVGIG (reference sequence). V lost 2 bases, J lost 0 bases, and 1 base stayed unmatched. CDR3 size: 15 residues. The CDR3 region is CAWSSSGGSTDTQYF. In nucleotides, the CDR3 is TGTGCCTGGAGTTCTAGCGGGGGGAGCACAGATACGCAGTATTTT.

DNA for the CDR3: TGCGCCAGCAGTAATCCTAGCGGGGGGACTCGATACAATGAGCAGTTCTTC. Translating it yields CASSNPSGGTRYNEQFF. The chain is built from TRBV10-2 and TRBJ2-1; 11 bases line up with TRBD2. V lost 5 bases, J lost 4 bases, and 10 bases stayed unmatched. Germline loops: CDR1 WSHSY, CDR2 SAAADI. The CDR3 has 17 residues.

V and J are TRBV7-8 and TRBJ1-3; 7 bases match TRBD1. This CDR3 region has 16 residues. J was trimmed by 0 bases and V by 5 bases; bases with no gene match: 7. Germline CDR1 reads SGHVS; CDR2 reads FQNEAQ. DNA for the CDR3: TGTGCCAGCAGCCCCGGGGACAGCTTCTCTGGAAACACCATATATTTT. It is translated as CASSPGDSFSGNTIYF.

The J gene is TRBJ1-3, the V gene TRBV9, with 8 bases lining up with TRBD1. V lost 2 bases, J lost 2 bases, and 9 bases stayed unmatched. The germline V gene has CDR1 SGDLS and CDR2 YYNGEE. The CDR3 contains 17 residues. CDR3 in DNA: TGTGCCAGCAGCGTGCAGGGGGCGCAATCTCCTGGAAACACCATATATTTT. Amino acids: CASSVQGAQSPGNTIYF.

This clone appeared once. The V call is TRBV7-9, the J call TRBJ2-3, with TRBD2 identical over 7 bases. This CDR3 has 18 amino acids. The junction had 13 bases not matched to a gene; V was cut back by 3 bases and J by 1 base. Germline-derived CDR1 and CDR2 are SEHNR and FQNEAQ (reference sequence). DNA for the CDR3: TGTGCCAGCAGCTTCTGGTTGGGAACTAGCGCCCGCACAGATACGCAGTATTTT. This sequence encodes CASSFWLGTSARTDTQYF.

The J gene is TRBJ1-6, the V gene TRBV27, with a weak D call TRBD1 (6 bases). V lost 2 bases to trimming and J lost 7 bases, with 9 bases between them. This CDR3 is 14 amino acids long. Looked up from germline, CDR1 is MNHEY and CDR2 is SMNVEV (reference sequence). This CDR3 is CASSLQGRNSPLHF. The CDR3 DNA reads TGTGCCAGCAGTTTACAGGGGCGGAATTCACCCCTCCACTTT.

The chain uses TRBV19 and TRBJ2-1; 7 bases are a match to TRBD1. V shed 3 bases and J 9 bases; nucleotides not matched to a gene: 8. CDR3 length: 14 amino acids. Germline V gene sequence: CDR1 LNHDA, CDR2 SQIVND (reference sequence). The CDR3 nucleotides read TGTGCCAGTAGTATCGTGGGGACAGCGGCTGAGCAGTTCTTC. This encodes CASSIVGTAAEQFF.

The V and J genes are TRBV7-4 and TRBJ1-5; 8 positions match TRBD1. The germline CDR1 and CDR2 sequences are SGHVT and SQSDAQ. The J segment lost 4 bases and the V segment lost 5 bases, leaving 4 bases of the junction unmatched. There are 14 residues in the CDR3. In DNA, the CDR3 is TGTGCCAGCAGCCCGGACAGGGTAAATCAGCCCCAGCATTTT. As protein: CASSPDRVNQPQHF.

The rearrangement links TRBV29-1 to TRBJ2-1; D not resolved. The CDR3 length is 15 residues. Trimming removed 3 bases from V and 3 bases from J, with 15 bases in between. Looked up from germline, CDR1 is SQVTM and CDR2 is ANQGSEA. This CDR3 is CSVDSVGLYYNEQFF. CDR3 coding DNA: TGCAGCGTTGATTCAGTGGGCCTATACTACAATGAGCAGTTCTTC.

This chain uses TRBV29-1 with TRBJ2-1, with D possibly TRBD2 on 6 matching bases. CDR3 size: 13 residues. Germline CDR1 is SQVTM and CDR2 is ANQGSEA. The V end was cut by 6 bases, the J end by 9 bases, with 18 bases between. The CDR3 loop reads CSVDYAQSSEQFF. For the CDR3, the DNA is TGCAGCGTGGACTACGCACAGTCGAGTGAGCAGTTCTTC.

J is TRBJ2-4 and V is TRBV2; D is perhaps TRBD1 (6 bases). The CDR3 is 18 residues long. From germline, CDR1 is SNHLY and CDR2 FYNNEI. With 2 bases removed from V and 0 bases from J, the gap between germline ends came to 17 bases. The CDR3 is CASSERTESTLAKNIQYF. In DNA, the CDR3 is TGTGCCAGCAGTGAAAGGACAGAGTCAACTTTAGCCAAAAACATTCAGTACTTC.

The genes are TRBV5-4 and TRBJ2-3; TRBD2 is a possible D gene (5 bases). The V gene lost 0 bases and the J gene lost 4 bases, with 12 bases spanning the gap. Germline CDR1 SGHNT, CDR2 YYREEE (reference sequence). The CDR3 runs 15 residues. CDR3 bases: TGTGCCAGCAGCTTGGTGGTGGGAGAGGCAGATACGCAGTATTTT. It specifies CASSLVVGEADTQYF.

The V gene is TRBV5-1, the J gene TRBJ2-5; a possible D gene is TRBD1 (6 bases). The CDR3 has 14 amino acids. The germline V gene has CDR1 SGHRS and CDR2 YFSETQ. V gave up 0 bases and J gave up 5 bases, with 11 bases separating them. The CDR3 sequence: CASSLGEGVETQYF. Here the CDR3 DNA reads TGCGCCAGCAGCTTGGGAGAGGGGGTTGAGACCCAGTACTTC.

The chain employs TRBV15 and TRBJ1-2; weak D call: TRBD1 (5 bases). The CDR3 runs to 18 residues. Looked up from germline, CDR1 is LNHNV and CDR2 is YYDKDF (reference sequence). V lost 1 base, J lost 3 bases, and 21 bases lay in between. The CDR3 DNA is TGTGCCACCAGCAGAGCGAGCCCGGGACTGGAGCCCGACTATGGCTACACCTTC. Amino acid sequence: CATSRASPGLEPDYGYTF.

The chain carries TRBV19 and TRBJ2-1; the match to TRBD2 covers 8 bases. The V and J ends lost 7 bases and 5 bases, in that order; junction bases with no gene match: 7. This CDR3 comprises 14 residues. The V gene's germline CDR1 is LNHDA and CDR2 SQIVND (reference sequence). The CDR3 spells CASMVAGHDNEQFF. CDR3 nucleotide sequence: TGTGCCAGTATGGTAGCGGGGCATGACAATGAGCAGTTCTTC.

V usage is TRBV5-4 and J usage is TRBJ1-1; no clear D. This CDR3 has 17 residues. V lost 4 bases to trimming and J lost 0 bases, with 19 bases between them. CDR1 is SGHNT and CDR2 is YYREEE in the germline V gene (reference sequence). The CDR3 DNA follows: TGTGCCAGCAGCCCCATGGGCAGAGCCGGCATGAACACTGAAGCTTTCTTT. Translation gives CASSPMGRAGMNTEAFF.

This chain's CDR3 is CASTEGGGRSYEQYF. The DNA of the CDR3 is TGTGCCAGCACCGAGGGCGGGGGGCGCTCCTACGAGCAGTACTTC. The rearrangement uses TRBV2 and TRBJ2-7, with 8 bases matching TRBD2. Germline trimming cut 7 bases from V and 0 bases from J; bases unmatched to any gene: 8. The germline gives CDR1 SNHLY, CDR2 FYNNEI. There are 15 residues in the CDR3.

This clone came up once. The rearrangement uses TRBV5-6 and TRBJ2-5; 12 nucleotides align to TRBD2. V lost 4 bases, J lost 2 bases, and 6 bases stayed unmatched. The V gene's germline CDR1 is SGHDT and CDR2 YYEEEE. The CDR3 spans 16 residues. This chain's CDR3 is CASSGGLAGTQETQYF. CDR3 sequence (DNA): TGTGCCAGCAGCGGCGGACTAGCGGGGACACAAGAGACCCAGTACTTC.

The chain uses TRBV6-5 and TRBJ2-7; 10 bases are shared with TRBD1. V dropped 5 bases and J dropped 6; count of bases not matched to a gene: 10. Germline CDR1 and CDR2: MNHEY and SVGAGI. This CDR3 contains 15 residues. CDR3 sequence reads: CASSPKIGQGGEQYF. As DNA, the CDR3 is TGTGCCAGCAGTCCGAAAATCGGACAGGGGGGCGAGCAGTACTTC.

The chain is built from TRBV9 and TRBJ2-5, with 8 positions matching TRBD1. The germline V gene has CDR1 SGDLS and CDR2 YYNGEE. The length of the CDR3 is 14 residues. The V and J ends lost 3 bases and 5 bases, in that order; junction bases with no gene match: 6. The CDR3: CASSGGQAGETQYF. DNA for the CDR3: TGTGCCAGCAGCGGGGGACAGGCAGGGGAGACCCAGTACTTC.

This sequence joins TRBV6-5 and TRBJ1-4; no clear D gene. There are 14 residues in the CDR3. The V end was cut by 4 bases, the J end by 8 bases, with 14 bases between. Germline V lookup: CDR1 MNHEY, CDR2 SVGAGI. This CDR3 is CASSSDREAEKLFF. DNA of the CDR3: TGTGCCAGCAGTTCCGACCGGGAAGCGGAAAAACTGTTTTTT.